These 27 T cell receptor beta chains were all obtained from the same sample, sequenced in a study of PD-L1 blockade in urothelial cancer. Assay used: immunoSEQ multiplex PCR; TCRdb lists only in-frame clones, some missing. This sample has 90,000 or so clones, with more than 80% found just once. Time point given: pretreatment peripheral blood. The sequences come from PBMCs, collected around atezolizumab (anti-PD-L1) treatment. The receptor set was obtained from a woman of 80 years or more with urothelial cancer.

This clone was counted once. The rearrangement links TRBV13 to TRBJ2-1; the match to TRBD2 covers 10 bases. The V gene's germline CDR1 is PRHDT and CDR2 FYEKMQ (reference sequence). The CDR3 contains 16 residues. Trimming at V came to 5 bases and at J to 8 bases, leaving 12 bases not matched to a gene. The CDR3 reads CASSLESGRASDEQFF. The DNA of the CDR3 is TGTGCCAGCAGCCTAGAGAGCGGGAGGGCCTCGGATGAGCAGTTCTTC.

The chain joins TRBV20-1 to TRBJ1-2; D is unresolved. The germline V and J ends were trimmed by 5 bases and 3 bases, with 7 bases remaining between them. CDR3 size: 11 residues. Germline lookup yields CDR1 DFQATT and CDR2 SNEGSKA (reference sequence). CDR3: CSASRDYGYTF. DNA for the CDR3: TGCAGTGCTTCCCGGGACTATGGCTACACCTTC.

Only one count was recorded for this clone. The chain uses TRBV7-8 and TRBJ1-4, with 7 bases fitting TRBD1. Losses at the gene ends were 5 bases for V and 4 bases for J; bases not matched to a gene: 4. This CDR3 is 14 amino acids long. Germline CDR1 SGHVS, CDR2 FQNEAQ. In DNA, the CDR3 is TGTGCCAGCAGCATCAGGGGGAATAATGAAAAACTGTTTTTT. Its translation: CASSIRGNNEKLFF.

This sequence joins TRBV19 and TRBJ1-2; 9 bases align to TRBD1. The V gene's germline CDR1 is LNHDA and CDR2 SQIVND (reference sequence). With V trimmed by 5 bases and J by 5 bases, 9 bases remained unmatched. The CDR3 spans 15 residues. The CDR3 here is CASSPTGTGNYGYTF. In nucleotides, the CDR3 is TGTGCCAGTAGTCCTACCGGGACAGGGAATTATGGCTACACCTTC.

This clone was seen only a few times. The chain joins TRBV18 to TRBJ1-1; D unresolved. The V end was cut by 6 bases, the J end by 8 bases, with 10 bases between. Per germline, CDR1 KGHSH and CDR2 LQKENI. The CDR3 contains 11 residues. CDR3 coding DNA: TGTGCCAGCTCGATGAGGAACGAAGCTTTCTTT. Protein: CASSMRNEAFF.

The chain carries TRBV7-9 and TRBJ1-4, with TRBD1 matching 11 bases. Losses at the gene ends were 1 base for V and 3 bases for J; bases not matched to a gene: 7. The CDR3 has 18 residues. Germline V lookup: CDR1 SEHNR, CDR2 FQNEAQ (reference sequence). The CDR3 bases are TGTGCCAGCAGCTTAGTAGGGACAGGGGGACTTGCTAATGAAAAACTGTTTTTT. It is translated as CASSLVGTGGLANEKLFF.

This clone was picked up one time. The chain combines TRBV7-2 with TRBJ2-7; 13 bases line up with TRBD2. With 5 bases clipped from V and 7 bases from J, the junction kept 8 bases outside the gene matches. The CDR3 has 15 residues. Per the germline V gene, CDR1 is SGHTA and CDR2 is FQGNSA. The CDR3: CASSALAGGPREQYF. DNA of the CDR3: TGTGCCAGCAGCGCACTAGCGGGAGGGCCTCGAGAGCAGTACTTC.

The gene calls are TRBV28 and TRBJ2-7; D might be TRBD1 (7 bases). Germline CDR1 MDHEN, CDR2 SYDVKM. The CDR3 runs 15 residues. V lost 4 bases, J lost 7 bases, and 20 bases lay in between. The CDR3 here is CASSSPRDRLMEQYF. CDR3 bases: TGTGCCAGCAGTTCCCCGCGGGACAGACTTATGGAGCAGTACTTC.

The V gene is TRBV7-9, the J gene TRBJ1-1; D remains unclear. Trimming left V 4 bases short and J 3 bases short, with 3 bases between. The CDR3 covers 11 residues. Germline CDR1 SEHNR, CDR2 FQNEAQ (reference sequence). For the CDR3, the DNA is TGTGCCAGCAGCTCGGACACTGAAGCTTTCTTT. Its protein is CASSSDTEAFF.

The chain recombines TRBV7-8 with TRBJ2-1; 13 bases fit TRBD2. The CDR3 contains 17 residues. CDR1 is SGHVS and CDR2 is FQNEAQ in the germline V gene. The V and J ends lost 11 bases and 3 bases, in that order; junction bases with no gene match: 13. The CDR3 protein is CASLEGTSGILYNEQFF. The CDR3 DNA sequence: TGTGCCTCTCTTGAGGGGACTAGCGGGATCCTCTACAATGAGCAGTTCTTC.

V and J are TRBV27 and TRBJ1-1; 7 nucleotides line up with TRBD1. CDR1 is MNHEY and CDR2 is SMNVEV in the germline V gene (reference sequence). This CDR3 is built from 14 residues. Losses at the gene ends were 4 bases for V and 6 bases for J; bases not matched to a gene: 8. The CDR3, as DNA: TGTGCCAGCAGTTCAGCCGACAGGGTAGCTGAAGCTTTCTTT. Protein product: CASSSADRVAEAFF.

The CDR3 DNA reads as TGTGCCTGGAGTGTATTGGGGGGGCGTTACGAGCAGTACTTC. Protein sequence: CAWSVLGGRYEQYF. The chain recombines TRBV30 with TRBJ2-7; D may be TRBD2 (7 bases). Trimming took off 0 bases at V and 4 bases at J, with 13 bases between the two ends. The CDR3 has 14 residues. Per germline, CDR1 GTSNPN and CDR2 SVGIG (reference sequence).

The chain has TRBV7-6 and TRBJ1-3, with D unclear. This CDR3 region has 16 residues. Looked up from germline, CDR1 is SGHVS and CDR2 is FNYEAQ. V lost 1 base, J lost 0 bases, and 10 bases lay in between. This CDR3 is CASSLGGAFSGNTIYF. CDR3 DNA sequence: TGTGCCAGCAGCTTAGGGGGAGCGTTCTCTGGAAACACCATATATTTT.

The V gene is TRBV27, the J gene TRBJ2-1, with 7 bases identical to TRBD1. CDR1 and CDR2 from the germline V gene are MNHEY and SMNVEV (reference sequence). The CDR3 spans 16 residues. The junction had 4 bases not matched to a gene; V was cut back by 0 bases and J by 2 bases. The CDR3 DNA reads as TGTGCCAGCAGTTTATCGATAGGGACAGCCTACAATGAGCAGTTCTTC. It specifies CASSLSIGTAYNEQFF.

V and J are TRBV28 and TRBJ1-3; TRBD1 might be the D (5 bases). From germline, CDR1 is MDHEN and CDR2 SYDVKM. CDR3 length equals 14 residues. Deletions cut 8 bases from V and 6 bases from J, with 17 bases between. The chain's CDR3 is CASSQVVGENTIYF. DNA of the CDR3: TGTGCCAGCTCACAGGTCGTCGGAGAAAACACCATATATTTT.

The V call is TRBV30, the J call TRBJ2-1; 7 nucleotides match TRBD2. The CDR3 is 16 amino acids. Trimming removed 0 bases from V and 4 bases from J; junction bases left unmatched: 9. Germline assignment: CDR1 GTSNPN and CDR2 SVGIG (reference sequence). CDR3 bases: TGTGCCTGGAGTGTAACTTCGGGAGGTACTTACAATGAGCAGTTCTTC. This encodes CAWSVTSGGTYNEQFF.

The genes are TRBV2 and TRBJ2-3; 9 positions match TRBD2. Germline-derived CDR1 and CDR2 are SNHLY and FYNNEI. V shed 7 bases and J 6 bases; nucleotides not matched to a gene: 11. This CDR3 spans 15 amino acids. CDR3 DNA: TGTGCCAGCATTAAAATAGCGGGAGCATTGGATACGCAGTATTTT. Translating gives CASIKIAGALDTQYF.

The DNA of the CDR3 is TGTGCCTGGCTAACCTCCGGGACAGCGCACAATGAGCAGTTCTTC. It translates to CAWLTSGTAHNEQFF. The V call is TRBV30, the J call TRBJ2-1; 7 bases fit TRBD1. This CDR3 has 15 amino acids. Germline-derived CDR1 and CDR2 are GTSNPN and SVGIG (reference sequence). J gave up 5 bases and V 5 bases, and 12 bases lay outside the gene matches.

The rearrangement uses TRBV9 and TRBJ1-2, with no clear D. The CDR3 length is 16 residues. Germline V gives CDR1 SGDLS, CDR2 YYNGEE. V lost 0 bases to trimming and J lost 7 bases, with 19 bases between them. CDR3 protein: CASSVAEGTLSGGYTF. The DNA for the CDR3 is TGTGCCAGCAGCGTAGCTGAAGGAACTCTCTCGGGTGGCTACACCTTC.

For the CDR3, the DNA is TGTGCCAGCAGTAAAGGGACAGGCACAGATACGCAGTATTTT. It codes for CASSKGTGTDTQYF. The chain links TRBV2 to TRBJ2-3; 7 bases align to TRBD1. Germline CDR1 reads SNHLY; CDR2 reads FYNNEI. V was pared by 5 bases and J by 1 base, with 3 bases of the junction left unmatched. The CDR3 has 14 amino acids.

The chain couples TRBV19 to TRBJ1-1, with no clear D. The CDR3 spans 13 residues. The germline V gene encodes CDR1 LNHDA and CDR2 SQIVND (reference sequence). Trimming took off 7 bases at V and 1 base at J, with 10 bases between the two ends. The CDR3 DNA reads TGTGCCAGTATAGAGACACCGAACACTGAAGCTTTCTTT. It encodes CASIETPNTEAFF.

This chain uses TRBV19 with TRBJ2-2; TRBD2 aligns across 8 bases. Germline loops: CDR1 LNHDA, CDR2 SQIVND (reference sequence). CDR3 length equals 16 residues. Trimming cost V 1 base and J 4 bases; bases outside gene matches: 5. The CDR3 sequence is CASSIGLAGATGELFF. The CDR3 DNA reads TGTGCCAGTAGTATAGGGCTAGCGGGTGCCACCGGGGAGCTGTTTTTT.

The rearrangement links TRBV5-1 to TRBJ1-2, with D uncertain. V lost 1 base to trimming and J lost 4 bases, with 8 bases between them. CDR3 length: 13 residues. From germline, CDR1 is SGHRS and CDR2 YFSETQ. Here the CDR3 reads CASSLTGSYGYTF. In DNA form, the CDR3 reads TGCGCCAGCAGCTTGACCGGGAGCTATGGCTACACCTTC.

The chain employs TRBV9 and TRBJ1-3, with D perhaps TRBD1 (5 bases). Germline values: CDR1 SGDLS, CDR2 YYNGEE. V lost 0 bases, J lost 2 bases, and 9 bases lay in between. This CDR3 has 15 residues. This chain's CDR3 is CASSVGGAPGNTIYF. The CDR3 DNA reads as TGTGCCAGCAGCGTAGGCGGGGCTCCTGGAAACACCATATATTTT.

The chain joins TRBV11-2 to TRBJ2-7, with D perhaps matching TRBD1 (5 bases). CDR1 and CDR2 (germline): SGHAT, FQNNGV. V lost 5 bases and J lost 3, with 14 bases in between. The CDR3 covers 14 residues. CDR3 DNA: TGTGCCAGCAGCGGGGCCTCACTGGGCTACGAGCAGTACTTC. Translating gives CASSGASLGYEQYF.

This chain links TRBV28 with TRBJ2-7, with D perhaps matching TRBD1 (6 bases). The CDR3 is made up of 14 amino acids. Germline assignment: CDR1 MDHEN and CDR2 SYDVKM. Trimming took off 5 bases at V and 5 bases at J, with 16 bases between the two ends. The DNA of the CDR3 is TGTGCCAGCAGTGAGTCCCGGGACATGGACGAGCAGTACTTC. It codes for CASSESRDMDEQYF.

The J gene is TRBJ1-5, the V gene TRBV7-8, with D unclear. Germline-derived CDR1 and CDR2 are SGHVS and FQNEAQ. The CDR3 runs to 16 residues. V was clipped by 5 bases and J by 6 bases, with 20 bases between them. CDR3 nucleotides: TGTGCCAGCAGCCCAGGAGGTGGGAGCCCGGGTCAGCCCCAGCATTTT. It is translated as CASSPGGGSPGQPQHF.